This T cell receptor beta chain derives from a study of monozygotic twins with inflammatory bowel disease. TCRdb re-called the 5' RACE reads and gives one entry per CDR3 protein, without DNA. Its clone listing holds roughly 330,000 distinct CDR3 sequences. Germline lookup yields CDR1 SGHKS and CDR2 YYEKEE (reference sequence). This CDR3 has 14 amino acids. The source is a human donor with ulcerative colitis or Crohn's disease, or a healthy co-twin of an affected twin (not recorded which). Sample: blood. The chain employs TRBV5-5 and TRBJ1-2; TCRdb indicates TRBD1, and absent DNA this call remains unverified. The CDR3 region is CASSSGGANYGYTF.